Shown below are 5 T cell receptor beta chains from a single sample sequenced in a study of T cells in localized non-small cell lung cancer. The method was immunoSEQ multiplex PCR; TCRdb's version includes in-frame clones alone and lacks a portion of them. The data hold approximately 24,000 clones, with 81% observed a single time. The specimen comprised peripheral blood, sampled before any cancer treatment. These receptor sequences come from a man aged 35-75 years with stage III squamous cell lung carcinoma.

V is TRBV10-3 and J is TRBJ1-5, with D possibly TRBD1 on 6 matching bases. The germline V gene has CDR1 ENHRY and CDR2 SYGVKD. The CDR3 sequence is 14 residues long. Trimming pared 5 bases from V and 1 base from J, leaving 9 bases between. CDR3 sequence (DNA): TGTGCCATCAGTCCGGACAGAAGCAATCAGCCCCAGCATTTT. It codes for CAISPDRSNQPQHF.

This chain connects TRBV9 to TRBJ2-5; the D call may be TRBD1 or TRBD2 (5 bases each). Per the germline V gene, CDR1 is SGDLS and CDR2 is YYNGEE. The CDR3 is 14 amino acids. V gave up 6 bases and J gave up 4 bases, with 16 bases separating them. As DNA, the CDR3 is TGTGCCAGCAACACGGGGCAAAGGGTAGAGACCCAGTACTTC. Amino acids: CASNTGQRVETQYF.

CDR3 nucleotide sequence: TGTGCCAGCAGCCGCGGACTAGCGGGTGAGACCCAGTACTTC. This translates into CASSRGLAGETQYF. The V gene is TRBV13, the J gene TRBJ2-5; TRBD2 matches at 11 bases. Germline-derived CDR1 and CDR2 are PRHDT and FYEKMQ (reference sequence). V gave up 5 bases and J gave up 5 bases; unmatched junction bases: 4. The CDR3 length is 14 residues.

The V and J genes are TRBV7-8 and TRBJ2-2; D gene uncertain. The CDR3 length is 10 residues. Germline assignment: CDR1 SGHVS and CDR2 FQNEAQ. Trimming took off 4 bases at V and 10 bases at J, with 4 bases between the two ends. CDR3 sequence (DNA): TGTGCCAGCAGCTCCACGGAGCTGTTTTTT. Translated: CASSSTELFF.

The V and J genes are TRBV2 and TRBJ2-1; D tentatively fits TRBD1 or TRBD2 (5 bases each). V lost 5 bases to trimming and J lost 4 bases, with 9 bases between them. Germline CDR1 reads SNHLY; CDR2 reads FYNNEI. This CDR3 contains 13 residues. Here the CDR3 DNA reads TGTGCCAGCAGTAGGGACGGATACAATGAGCAGTTCTTC. Amino acid sequence: CASSRDGYNEQFF.